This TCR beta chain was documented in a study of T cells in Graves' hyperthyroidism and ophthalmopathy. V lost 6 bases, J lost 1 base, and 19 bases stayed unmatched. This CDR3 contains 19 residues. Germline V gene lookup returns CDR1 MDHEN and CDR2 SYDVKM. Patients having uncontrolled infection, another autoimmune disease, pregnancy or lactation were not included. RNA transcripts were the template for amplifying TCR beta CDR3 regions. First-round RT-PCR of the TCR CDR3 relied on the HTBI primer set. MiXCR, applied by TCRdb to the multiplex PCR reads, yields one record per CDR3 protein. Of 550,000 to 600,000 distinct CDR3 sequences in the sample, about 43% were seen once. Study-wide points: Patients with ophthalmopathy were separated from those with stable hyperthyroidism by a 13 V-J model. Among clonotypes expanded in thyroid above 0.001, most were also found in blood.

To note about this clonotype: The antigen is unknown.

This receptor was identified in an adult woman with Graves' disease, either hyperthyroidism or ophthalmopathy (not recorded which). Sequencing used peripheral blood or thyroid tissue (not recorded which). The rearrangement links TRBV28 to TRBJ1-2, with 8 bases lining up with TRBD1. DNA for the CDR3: TGTGCCAGCAGCCAGCGCGAGGGGACAGGCGCCCTCCTTAACTATGGCTACACCTTC. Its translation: CASSQREGTGALLNYGYTF.